These T cell receptor beta chains were read from a single sample in a study of T cells after yellow fever vaccination. Each CDR3 protein is one row after TCRdb ran MiXCR on the 5' RACE reads. The profile shows approximately 250,000 distinct CDR3 sequences, 5.2% of them singletons. The specimen was CD4+ T cells sorted from PBMCs, collected on the day of the yellow fever booster vaccination. These receptors all come from a man younger than 35 who received the YFV17D yellow fever vaccine. The CDR3 runs from the conserved cysteine through the conserved F or W. The D gene is left open where the match is weak. Part of the rows lack a size; the others show once, few, many or a class for expanded clones.

NA	TRBJ1-3	TRBV6-6	16	NA	CASSSSGASSGNTIYF	TGTGCCAGCAGTTCCTCGGGAGCCTCCTCTGGAAACACCATATATTTT
TRBD1	TRBJ2-7	TRBV12-3/TRBV12-4	16	many	CASSLEGTGGSYEQYF	TGTGCCAGCAGTTTAGAAGGGACAGGGGGCTCCTACGAGCAGTACTTC
NA	TRBJ1-6	TRBV20-1	15	NA	CSARGRAIYNSPLHF	TGCAGTGCTAGAGGCAGGGCCATCTATAATTCACCCCTCCACTTT
TRBD2	TRBJ2-1	TRBV28	16	few	CASSLPGGASFNEQFF	TGTGCCAGCAGTTTACCCGGGGGGGCCTCGTTTAATGAGCAGTTCTTC
NA	TRBJ1-1	TRBV4-3	19	many	CASSQEVPWVWGMHTEAFF	TGCGCCAGCAGCCAAGAGGTACCTTGGGTCTGGGGAATGCACACTGAAGCTTTCTTT
TRBD1	TRBJ2-3	TRBV6-5	15	many	CASSYSYRGLDTQYF	TGTGCCAGCAGTTACTCGTACAGGGGGTTGGATACGCAGTATTTT
NA	TRBJ1-1	TRBV29-1	12	many	CSVRRRNTEAFF	TGCAGCGTTCGAAGGCGCAACACTGAAGCTTTCTTT
NA	TRBJ1-4	TRBV7-9	11	many	CASTLDGKLFF	TGTGCCAGCACCTTAGATGGAAAACTGTTTTTT
NA	TRBJ1-5	TRBV25-1	14	NA	CASSGTGSNQPQHF	TGTGCCAGCAGTGGGACGGGAAGCAATCAGCCCCAGCATTTT
NA	TRBJ1-1	TRBV19	9	NA	CASKTEAFF	TGTGCCAGTAAAACTGAAGCTTTCTTT
TRBD1	TRBJ1-1	TRBV12-3/TRBV12-4	14	many	CASSRGQGHTEAFF	TGTGCCAGCAGTAGAGGACAGGGGCACACTGAAGCTTTCTTT